The table lists the clone carrying this T cell receptor beta chain with a few counts. Its antigen is not known. The data were obtained in a study of cytomegalovirus exposure and HLA in healthy donors. General study points: Data from an earlier analysis indicated that most TCR beta V segments were productive either about 90% or about 30% of the time. A missense variant in DCLRE1C was later tied to TCR beta V- and J-gene trimming.

The germline V gene has CDR1 SGHAT and CDR2 FQNNGV. The CDR3 sequence is 14 residues long. Trimming removed 7 bases from V and 8 bases from J; junction bases left unmatched: 10. In the PCR, 60 Vbeta and 13 Jbeta primers were used. Assay used: immunoSEQ multiplex PCR; TCRdb lists only in-frame clones, some missing. Among roughly 110,000 clones listed, over 55% were seen once. The receptor was isolated from a young man in good health and CMV-seropositive. Sequencing was done on a sample of PBMCs. This chain joins TRBV11-2 and TRBJ1-2; 10 bases line up with TRBD1. The DNA for the CDR3 is TGTGCCAGCACCAAATGGGGGACAGGGGACGGCTACACCTTC. Residues: CASTKWGTGDGYTF.